This T cell receptor (beta chain) was profiled in a study of T cells in localized non-small cell lung cancer (dated by TCRdb to between 2020 and 2021). Turning to the overall study: T cell repertoires of fewer than 250 early-stage NSCLC patients were analyzed, with tumors being compared against uninvolved tumor-adjacent lungs. A mean age of 66.3 years was recorded for the NSCLC patients, of whom more than 120 were male and 85 to 110 were female. The cohort was made up of under 250 treatment-naive NSCLC patients whose localized lung tumors had been resected. General study outcomes and caveats: Uninvolved tumor-adjacent lung showed the highest T cell clonality, higher than tumor, which suggests more focused antigenic responses in the adjacent lung. Higher T cell density in blood was associated with longer overall survival, whereas higher clonality in adjacent lung was associated with shorter survival. Since the design was exploratory, TCR variables were selected using unadjusted p-values with no false-discovery rate correction. A median of 57 of the top 100 tumor clones turned up in the paired uninvolved adjacent lung, and 28 of those clones also ranked among the top 100 of that same adjacent lung. Because multi-region sequencing of the tumors was not done, intratumor heterogeneity could not be ruled out.

At diagnosis, tumor, uninvolved tumor-adjacent lung and peripheral blood were collected and then preserved as a mix of FFPE and fresh-frozen material. For TCR repertoire profiling, the blood samples were analyzed as peripheral blood mononuclear cells. TCR beta CDR3 regions were sequenced from DNA using the immunoSEQ Assay. Per the authors' processing: To compute T cell density, TCR beta template counts were normalized to usable DNA, which was estimated by amplifying housekeeping genes. The preseqR package was used to estimate richness by extrapolating to 400,000 templates for PBMC samples and to 120,000 templates for tissue samples. Clonality was defined by subtracting Pielou's evenness from one. Tissue-enriched TCRs were identified through differential abundance testing performed on productive amino-acid clonotypes, with a minimum total count of 5 and an alpha of 0.1. Repertoire overlap between compartments was quantified with the Jaccard Index and Morisita Overlap Index. GLIPH grouped TCR beta CDR3s together with public tetramer-defined viral CDR3s, and a viral motif had to include at least three viral sequences and also show V-gene enrichment. The table was pulled from immuneACCESS by TCRdb, which kept in-frame rearrangements only. Such tables lose some clones; where checked, under half of the loss comes from unresolved V genes, and the rest has no known cause. V, J and clone size were drawn from that table, and D and trimming were deduced from the DNA. The sample has 50,000 to 75,000 clones on record, approximately 90% of them singletons. The ten largest account for about 20% of the sample.

Regarding this clone: Its specific antigen is unknown. There are no base qualities to consult, and no much larger clone falls within one base.

V is shortened by 2 bases, J by 2 bases, and the region joining them spans 11 bases. CDR3 length: 14 amino acids, cysteine to phenylalanine. CDR3 DNA only is kept here, 42 bases in frame from base 1. From the germline V gene, CDR1 is SGHRS and CDR2 is YFSETQ. Sample: peripheral blood, taken before any cancer treatment. The chain was built from TRBV5-1 and TRBJ2-7, and possibly TRBD2, on 5 matching bases. This receptor was obtained from a man aged 40-75 years with stage I lung adenocarcinoma. The CDR3 reads as follows: CASSFDSVAYEQYF. The nucleotide sequence reads as follows: TGCGCCAGCAGCTTCGATAGCGTTGCCTACGAGCAGTACTTC.